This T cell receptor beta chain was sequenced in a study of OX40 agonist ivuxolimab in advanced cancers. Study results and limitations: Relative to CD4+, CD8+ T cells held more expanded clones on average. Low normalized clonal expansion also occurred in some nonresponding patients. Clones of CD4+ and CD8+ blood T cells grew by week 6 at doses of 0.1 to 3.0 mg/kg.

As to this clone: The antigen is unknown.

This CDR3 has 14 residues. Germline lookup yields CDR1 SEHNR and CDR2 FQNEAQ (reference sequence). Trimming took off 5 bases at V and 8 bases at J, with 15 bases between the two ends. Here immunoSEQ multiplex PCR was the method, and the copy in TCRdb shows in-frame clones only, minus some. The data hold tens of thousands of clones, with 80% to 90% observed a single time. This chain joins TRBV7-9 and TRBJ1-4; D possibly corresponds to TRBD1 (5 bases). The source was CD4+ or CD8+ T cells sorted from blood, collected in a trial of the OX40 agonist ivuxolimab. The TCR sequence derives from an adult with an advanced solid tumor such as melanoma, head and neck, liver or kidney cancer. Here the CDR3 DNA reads TGTGCCAGCAGCCCAAAAAGGGGTGGCGAAAAACTGTTTTTT. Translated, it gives CASSPKRGGEKLFF.